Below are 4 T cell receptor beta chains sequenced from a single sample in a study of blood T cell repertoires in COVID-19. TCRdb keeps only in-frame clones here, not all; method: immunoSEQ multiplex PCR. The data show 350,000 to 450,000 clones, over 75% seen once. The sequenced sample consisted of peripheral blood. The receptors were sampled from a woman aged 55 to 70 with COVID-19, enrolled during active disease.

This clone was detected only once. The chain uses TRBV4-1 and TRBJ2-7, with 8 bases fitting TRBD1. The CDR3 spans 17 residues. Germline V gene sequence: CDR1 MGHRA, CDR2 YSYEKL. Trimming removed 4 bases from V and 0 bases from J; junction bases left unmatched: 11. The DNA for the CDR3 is TGCGCCAGCAGCCGCACCACGGGACAGGAGCCCTCCTACGAGCAGTACTTC. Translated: CASSRTTGQEPSYEQYF.

The CDR3, as DNA: TGTGCCAGCAGCTTAGGACAGGCGGCGGTTGAAAAACTGTTTTTT. Protein: CASSLGQAAVEKLFF. The chain is built from TRBV7-2 and TRBJ1-4; D is possibly TRBD1 (6 bases). CDR3 length equals 15 residues. The V gene's germline CDR1 is SGHTA and CDR2 FQGNSA. Trimming shortened V by 1 base and J by 7 bases, and 13 bases separated the two germline ends.

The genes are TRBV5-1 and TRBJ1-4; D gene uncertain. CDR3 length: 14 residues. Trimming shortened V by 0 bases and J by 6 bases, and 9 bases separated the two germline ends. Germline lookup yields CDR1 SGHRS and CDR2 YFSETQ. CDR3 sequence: CASSLGRWDEKLFF. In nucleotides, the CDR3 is TGCGCCAGCAGCTTGGGGCGGTGGGATGAAAAACTGTTTTTT.

CDR3 region: CSVGQSDEQYF. The CDR3 nucleotides are TGCAGCGTTGGACAGTCTGACGAGCAGTACTTC. V and J are TRBV29-1 and TRBJ2-7; D perhaps matches TRBD1 (5 bases). This CDR3 has 11 amino acids. Trimming removed 4 bases at V and 5 bases at J, with 9 bases between. The germline V gene encodes CDR1 SQVTM and CDR2 ANQGSEA.